These T cell receptor beta chains were read from a single sample in a study of OX40 agonist ivuxolimab in advanced cancers. The repertoire was sequenced with immunoSEQ multiplex PCR; TCRdb's copy has only in-frame clones and lacks some. This table has over 40,000 clones, around 86% appearing once. The source material was CD4+ or CD8+ T cells sorted from blood, sampled in a trial of the OX40 agonist ivuxolimab. These receptor sequences come from an adult with an advanced solid tumor such as melanoma, head and neck, liver or kidney cancer. Both conserved end residues are part of each CDR3. Fields, in order: V gene, CDR3 length, J gene, clone size, D gene, CDR3 DNA, CDR3 protein. The D gene is left open where the match is weak. The size field is filled for only some rows; it gives once, few, many or a size class.

>TRBV30|14|TRBJ1-3|.|.
TGTGCCTGGATCAACGAGTCCTCTGGAAACACCATATATTTT
CAWINESSGNTIYF
>TRBV7-9|13|TRBJ1-2|.|.
TGTGCCAGCAGCTTAAGCTCTAACTATGGCTACACCTTC
CASSLSSNYGYTF
>TRBV6-6|14|TRBJ2-1|once|TRBD1
TGTGCCAGCGAAACCGGGACAGGGATGAATGAGCAGTTCTTC
CASETGTGMNEQFF
>TRBV5-5|15|TRBJ1-5|.|.
TGTGCCAGCAGCCCAGAGACAGCTAGCAATCAGCCCCAGCATTTT
CASSPETASNQPQHF
>TRBV2|14|TRBJ2-1|.|.
TGTGCCAGCAGGCGGGGAAGCCTTGACAATGAGCAGTTCTTC
CASRRGSLDNEQFF
>TRBV5-1|13|TRBJ2-2|.|TRBD1
TGCGCCAGTCAGGGGGCGCAGTCCGGGGAGCTGTTTTTT
CASQGAQSGELFF
>TRBV28|15|TRBJ2-1|.|TRBD2
TGTGCCAGCAGTACGACTAGCGGGAGAGGGAATGAGCAGTTCTTC
CASSTTSGRGNEQFF
>TRBV4-1|13|TRBJ2-5|.|.
TGCGCCAGCAGCCGCACCAAAGGGGAGACCCAGTACTTC
CASSRTKGETQYF
>TRBV5-4|17|TRBJ2-2|few|.
TGTGCCAGCAGCCGACCCTTTGGCAGGGAGGACACCGGGGAGCTGTTTTTT
CASSRPFGREDTGELFF
>TRBV15|11|TRBJ2-5|.|.
TGTGCCACCAGCTTGGAAGAGACCCAGTACTTC
CATSLEETQYF
>TRBV30|12|TRBJ2-3|.|.
TGTGCCTGGGGGCTCATCACTGATACGCAGTATTTT
CAWGLITDTQYF
>TRBV15|14|TRBJ2-7|.|TRBD1
TGTGCCACCAGCAGAGAAGCAGGGGGCTACGAGCAGTACTTC
CATSREAGGYEQYF
>TRBV7-6|18|TRBJ2-3|.|TRBD2
TGTGCCAGCAGCTTAGCGAGGCCTAGCGGTTTGATCACAGATACGCAGTATTTT
CASSLARPSGLITDTQYF
>TRBV6-5|15|TRBJ2-1|.|TRBD2
TGTGCCAGCAGGGCCGGGACTAGCGGGACGAATGAGCAGTTCTTC
CASRAGTSGTNEQFF
>TRBV9|14|TRBJ1-6|.|.
TGTGCCAGCAGCGTAGGGTCGGGGGATTCACCCCTCCACTTT
CASSVGSGDSPLHF
>TRBV27|16|TRBJ1-1|.|.
TGTGCCAGCAGTTTATCTAGCGGGATAGTGAGGACTGAAGCTTTCTTT
CASSLSSGIVRTEAFF
>TRBV19|15|TRBJ2-1|.|TRBD2
TGTGCCAGTAGTTGGGCGGGAGGGGGCGGGGTTGAGCAGTTCTTC
CASSWAGGGGVEQFF
>TRBV5-1|13|TRBJ2-4|.|.
TGTGCCAGCAGCTTGGCCGCGGAGAGCATTCAGTACTTC
CASSLAAESIQYF
>TRBV4-1|15|TRBJ1-4|once|.
TGCGCCAGCAGCCAAGATCAGAGGGCGCATGAAAAACTGTTTTTT
CASSQDQRAHEKLFF
>TRBV10-3|17|TRBJ1-1|.|.
TGTGCCATCAGTGATAGGGGTGGTGGGGAAGTAGACACTGAAGCTTTCTTT
CAISDRGGGEVDTEAFF
>TRBV2|14|TRBJ2-5|once|TRBD1
TGTGCCAGCGAAGAACAGGGGTACGGAGAGACCCAGTACTTC
CASEEQGYGETQYF
>TRBV7-2|11|TRBJ2-3|.|.
TGTGCCAGCAGCACCGGATATACGCAGTATTTT
CASSTGYTQYF
>TRBV6-1|11|TRBJ1-1|.|.
TGTGCCAGCAGCCGAGTCACTGAAGCTTTCTTT
CASSRVTEAFF
>TRBV7-9|16|TRBJ1-1|.|.
TGTGCCAGCAGCCCCACCCGGGGCCAGGGAAACACTGAAGCTTTCTTT
CASSPTRGQGNTEAFF
>TRBV10-3|16|TRBJ2-3|.|.
TGTGCCATCAGTTTTGGTGGGGCGGCGAGCACAGATACGCAGTATTTT
CAISFGGAASTDTQYF
>TRBV7-2|13|TRBJ2-3|.|.
TGTGCCAGCAGCTATGCGGGCACAGATACGCAGTATTTT
CASSYAGTDTQYF
>TRBV19|16|TRBJ1-5|once|.
TGTGCCAGTAGTAGCCGGGGACAAAATCTCAATCAGCCCCAGCATTTT
CASSSRGQNLNQPQHF